This T cell receptor beta chain derives from a study of blood T cell repertoires in COVID-19. V gave up 4 bases and J gave up 0 bases, with 9 bases separating them. The V gene's germline CDR1 is SEHNR and CDR2 FQNEAQ (reference sequence). The CDR3 has 14 amino acids. Repertoires were generated with immunoSEQ multiplex PCR, while TCRdb's copy carries only in-frame clones and drops some. Seen here are over 50,000 clones, roughly 71% observed once, and the top ten hold roughly 6.7%. The chain joins TRBV7-9 to TRBJ1-2; unclear D gene. Sequenced input: peripheral blood. This TCR derives from a woman in her forties or fifties with active or convalescent COVID-19. CDR3 in amino acids: CASSSGWANYGYTF. DNA for the CDR3: TGTGCCAGCAGCTCGGGGTGGGCTAACTATGGCTACACCTTC.